A selection of T cell receptor beta chains follows, all from one sample in a study of cytomegalovirus exposure and HLA in healthy donors. Generated by immunoSEQ multiplex PCR, the TCRdb table keeps only in-frame clones and is missing some. The sample lists 100,000 to 150,000 clones; 80% were seen once. The source material was PBMCs. Receptor source: a female donor in good health and CMV-seronegative. Each CDR3 is given with its conserved first and last residue.

V gene	CDR3 length	J gene	CDR3 protein
TRBV2	15	TRBJ2-7	CASAPARDRAYEQYF
TRBV28	18	TRBJ2-3	CASSWAGTGTFGTDTQYF
TRBV6-6	16	TRBJ1-1	CASSQFNRGGGAEAFF
TRBV6-5	14	TRBJ2-7	CASTTPGGSNEQYF
TRBV29-1	15	TRBJ2-1	CSVGQGFSSYNEQFF
TRBV19	15	TRBJ1-3	CASTRAGASGNTIYF
TRBV9	13	TRBJ2-2	CASSLGLTGELFF
TRBV18	16	TRBJ1-2	CASSPPVGTGRDGYTF
TRBV9	13	TRBJ2-7	CASSVGRDYEQYF
TRBV9	13	TRBJ2-7	CASGRESSYEQYF
TRBV6-1	13	TRBJ2-3	CASSPRLADTQYF
TRBV27	15	TRBJ1-5	CASSSDRANNQPQHF
TRBV15	16	TRBJ1-1	CATSRDPGTDYTEAFF
TRBV29-1	13	TRBJ2-3	CSVESGAADTQYF
TRBV11-2	15	TRBJ2-7	CASSLDGTGGIVQYF
TRBV2	14	TRBJ1-2	CASTTQRSEVGYTF
TRBV29-1	12	TRBJ1-2	CSVMRGSEGYTF
TRBV27	14	TRBJ2-2	CASSRGSAAGELFF
TRBV5-1	17	TRBJ2-1	CASSLLGLAGVVNEQFF
TRBV21-1	20	TRBJ2-1	CASSTPGQPSRPLFYNEQFF
TRBV5-1	15	TRBJ2-2	CASSLIAGGPGELFF
TRBV10-3	13	TRBJ2-1	CAITGLPRDEQFF
TRBV6-4	17	TRBJ2-2	CASSEDLTGVVAGELFF
TRBV2	15	TRBJ1-2	CASSEAQGAENGYTF
TRBV9	14	TRBJ1-3	CASSAGDLKKDIYF
TRBV15	15	TRBJ1-6	CATSRDSAYNSPLHF
TRBV6-4	18	TRBJ1-2	CASREPRDRGPGNYGYTF
TRBV19	15	TRBJ1-4	CASSHGTLTNEKLFF
TRBV28	16	TRBJ2-1	CASSAPGTPTYNEQFF
TRBV4-2	17	TRBJ2-7	CASSQDGPSGGSSEQYF
TRBV27	16	TRBJ2-2	CASTGLAGDSTGELFF
TRBV4-2	16	TRBJ2-7	CASSGGSGQGSYEQYF
TRBV20-1	10	TRBJ1-1	CSASGLQAFF
TRBV5-1	15	TRBJ1-2	CASSLGQGMIYGYTF
TRBV5-4	14	TRBJ2-5	CASSSTGTQETQYF
TRBV18	19	TRBJ2-1	CASSPLFQREGRLDNEQFF
TRBV18	16	TRBJ2-4	CASSYNRGVELGIQYF
TRBV4-1	17	TRBJ2-5	CASSQERTGGHQETQYF
TRBV5-1	13	TRBJ1-5	CASSVSRNQPQHF
TRBV27	17	TRBJ2-2	CASSSASSTEGTGELFF
TRBV5-1	14	TRBJ2-7	CASSLGTAGYEQYF
TRBV6-5	14	TRBJ2-2	CASSYSASTGELFF
TRBV5-1	17	TRBJ2-1	CASSASTRGLTYNEQFF
TRBV5-4	18	TRBJ1-6	CASRTSGTGGIYNSPLHF